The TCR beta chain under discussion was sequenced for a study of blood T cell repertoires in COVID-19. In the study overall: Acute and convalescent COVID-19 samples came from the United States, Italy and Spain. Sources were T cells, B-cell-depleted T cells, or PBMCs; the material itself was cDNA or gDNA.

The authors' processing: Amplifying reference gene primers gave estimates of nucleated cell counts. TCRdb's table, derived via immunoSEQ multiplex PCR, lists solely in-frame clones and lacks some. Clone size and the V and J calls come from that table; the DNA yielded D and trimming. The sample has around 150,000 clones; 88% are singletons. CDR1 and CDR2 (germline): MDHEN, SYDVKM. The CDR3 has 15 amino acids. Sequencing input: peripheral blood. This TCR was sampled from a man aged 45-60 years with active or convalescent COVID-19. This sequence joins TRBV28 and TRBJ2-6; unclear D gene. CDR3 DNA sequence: TGTGCAAGTCGCGGAGTTCACTCTGGGGCCAACGTCCTGACTTTC. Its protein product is CASRGVHSGANVLTF.